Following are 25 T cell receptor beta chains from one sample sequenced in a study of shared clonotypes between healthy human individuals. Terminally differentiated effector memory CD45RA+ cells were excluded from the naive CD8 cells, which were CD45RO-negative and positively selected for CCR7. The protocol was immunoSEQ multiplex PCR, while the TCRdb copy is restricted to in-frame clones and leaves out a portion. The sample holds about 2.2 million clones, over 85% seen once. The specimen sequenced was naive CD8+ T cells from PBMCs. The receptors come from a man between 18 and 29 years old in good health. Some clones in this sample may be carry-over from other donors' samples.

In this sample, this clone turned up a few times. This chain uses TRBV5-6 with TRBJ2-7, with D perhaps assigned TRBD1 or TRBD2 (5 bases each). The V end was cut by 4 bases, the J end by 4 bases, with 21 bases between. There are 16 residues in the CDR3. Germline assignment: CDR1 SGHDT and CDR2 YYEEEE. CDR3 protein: CASSLGARARGYEQYF. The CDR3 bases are TGTGCCAGCAGCCTCGGGGCGCGGGCGAGAGGGTACGAGCAGTACTTC.

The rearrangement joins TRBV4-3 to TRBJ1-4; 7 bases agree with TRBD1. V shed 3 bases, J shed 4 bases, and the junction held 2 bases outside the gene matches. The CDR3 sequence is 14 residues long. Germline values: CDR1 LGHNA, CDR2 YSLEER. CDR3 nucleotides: TGCGCCAGCAGCCAGGACAGGTATAATGAAAAACTGTTTTTT. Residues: CASSQDRYNEKLFF.

The CDR3 loop reads CASSRPPTGENNEKLFF. The CDR3 DNA follows: TGTGCCAGCAGCCGGCCCCCCACAGGGGAGAATAATGAAAAACTGTTTTTT. The V gene is TRBV7-9, the J gene TRBJ1-4; 7 bases are shared with TRBD1. From germline, CDR1 is SEHNR and CDR2 FQNEAQ (reference sequence). V lost 5 bases, J lost 4 bases, and 13 bases stayed unmatched. The length of the CDR3 is 17 residues.

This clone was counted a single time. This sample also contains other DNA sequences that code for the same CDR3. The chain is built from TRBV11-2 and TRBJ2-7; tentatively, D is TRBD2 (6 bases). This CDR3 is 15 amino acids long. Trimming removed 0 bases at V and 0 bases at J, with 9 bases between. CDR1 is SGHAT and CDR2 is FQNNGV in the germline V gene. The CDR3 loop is CASSLDRDSSYEQYF. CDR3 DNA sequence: TGTGCCAGCAGCTTAGATCGGGACTCCTCCTACGAGCAGTACTTC.

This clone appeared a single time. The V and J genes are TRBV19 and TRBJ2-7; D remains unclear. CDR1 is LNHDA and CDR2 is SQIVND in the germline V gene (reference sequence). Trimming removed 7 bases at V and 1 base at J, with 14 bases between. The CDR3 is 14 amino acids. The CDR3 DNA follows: TGTGCCAGTACCCCTGGGAAGGGATCCTACGAGCAGTACTTC. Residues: CASTPGKGSYEQYF.

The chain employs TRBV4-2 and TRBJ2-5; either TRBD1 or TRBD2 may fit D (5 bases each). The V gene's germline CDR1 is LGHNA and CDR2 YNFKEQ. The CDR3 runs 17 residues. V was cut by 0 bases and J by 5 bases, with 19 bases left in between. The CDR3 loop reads CASSQDRGHGAGETQYF. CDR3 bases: TGTGCCAGCAGCCAAGACCGGGGCCACGGGGCAGGGGAGACCCAGTACTTC.

The CDR3 loop reads CASRPGRFSNQPQHF. CDR3 coding DNA: TGTGCCAGCAGGCCTGGCAGGTTCAGCAATCAGCCCCAGCATTTT. This chain uses TRBV6-5 with TRBJ1-5; no clear D. There are 15 residues in the CDR3. The ends were cut back, 6 bases at V and 1 base at J, with 13 bases in the middle. From germline, CDR1 is MNHEY and CDR2 SVGAGI.

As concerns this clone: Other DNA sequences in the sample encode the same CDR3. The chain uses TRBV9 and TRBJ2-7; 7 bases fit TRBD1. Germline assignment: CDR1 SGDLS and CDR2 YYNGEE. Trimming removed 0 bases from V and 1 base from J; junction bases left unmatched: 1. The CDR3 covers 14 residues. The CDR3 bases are TGTGCCAGCAGCGTAGGCAGGGGGTCCTACGAGCAGTACTTC. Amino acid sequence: CASSVGRGSYEQYF.

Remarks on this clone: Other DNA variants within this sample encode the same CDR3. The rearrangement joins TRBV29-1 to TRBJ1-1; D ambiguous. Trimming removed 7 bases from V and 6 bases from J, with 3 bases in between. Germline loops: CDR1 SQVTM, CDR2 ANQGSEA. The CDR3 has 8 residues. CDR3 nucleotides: TGCAGCGCTTCTGAAGCTTTCTTT. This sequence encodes CSASEAFF.

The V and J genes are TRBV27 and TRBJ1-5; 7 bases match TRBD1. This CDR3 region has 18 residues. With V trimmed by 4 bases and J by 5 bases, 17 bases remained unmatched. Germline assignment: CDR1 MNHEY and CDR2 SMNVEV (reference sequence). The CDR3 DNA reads TGTGCCAGCAGTTCCTCAGGGATAAAGGGGGCGGACTATCAGCCCCAGCATTTT. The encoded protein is CASSSSGIKGADYQPQHF.

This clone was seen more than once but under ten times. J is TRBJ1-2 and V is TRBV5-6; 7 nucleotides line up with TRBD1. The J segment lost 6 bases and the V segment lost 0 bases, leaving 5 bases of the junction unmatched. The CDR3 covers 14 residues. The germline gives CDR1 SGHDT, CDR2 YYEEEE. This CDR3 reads CASSLGQGIDGYTF. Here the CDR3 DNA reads TGTGCCAGCAGCTTGGGACAGGGAATCGATGGCTACACCTTC. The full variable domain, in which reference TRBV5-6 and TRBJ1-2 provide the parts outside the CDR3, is DAGVTQSPTHLIKTRGQQVTLRCSPKSGHDTVSWYQQALGQGPQFIFQYYEEEERQRGNFPDRFSGHQFPNYSSELNVNALLLGDSALYLCASSLGQGIDGYTFGSGTRLTVV.

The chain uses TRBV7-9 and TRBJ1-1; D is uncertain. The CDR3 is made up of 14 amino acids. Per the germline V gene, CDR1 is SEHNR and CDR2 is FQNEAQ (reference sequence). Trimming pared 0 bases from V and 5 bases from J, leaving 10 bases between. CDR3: CASSLAGSGTEAFF. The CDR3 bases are TGTGCCAGCAGCTTAGCGGGTAGCGGAACTGAAGCTTTCTTT.

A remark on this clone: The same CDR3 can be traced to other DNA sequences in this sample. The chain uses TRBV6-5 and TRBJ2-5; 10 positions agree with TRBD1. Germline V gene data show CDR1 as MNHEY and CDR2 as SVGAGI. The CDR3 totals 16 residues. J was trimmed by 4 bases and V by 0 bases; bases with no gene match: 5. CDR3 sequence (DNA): TGTGCCAGCAGTTACTCACGGGACAGGGGTGGAGAGACCCAGTACTTC. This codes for CASSYSRDRGGETQYF.

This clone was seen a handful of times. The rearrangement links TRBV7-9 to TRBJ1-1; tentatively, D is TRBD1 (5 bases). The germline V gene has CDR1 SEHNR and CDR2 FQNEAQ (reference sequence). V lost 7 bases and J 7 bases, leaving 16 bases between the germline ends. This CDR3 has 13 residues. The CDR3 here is CASTLGGTDEAFF. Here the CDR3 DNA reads TGTGCCAGCACTTTGGGAGGGACTGATGAAGCTTTCTTT. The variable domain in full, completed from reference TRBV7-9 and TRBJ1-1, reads DTGVSQNPRHKITKRGQNVTFRCDPISEHNRLYWYRQTLGQGPEFLTYFQNEAQLEKSRLLSDRFSAERPKGSFSTLEIQRTEQGDSAMYLCASTLGGTDEAFFGQGTRLTVV.

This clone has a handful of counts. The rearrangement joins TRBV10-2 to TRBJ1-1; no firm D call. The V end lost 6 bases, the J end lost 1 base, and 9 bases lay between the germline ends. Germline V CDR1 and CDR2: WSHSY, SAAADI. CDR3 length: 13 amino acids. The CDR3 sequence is CASRAGWNTEAFF. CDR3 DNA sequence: TGCGCCAGCAGGGCCGGATGGAACACTGAAGCTTTCTTT.

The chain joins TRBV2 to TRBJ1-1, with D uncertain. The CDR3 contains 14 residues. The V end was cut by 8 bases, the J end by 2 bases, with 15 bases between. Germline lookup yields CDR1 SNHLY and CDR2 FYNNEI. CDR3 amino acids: CASRTVVFNTEAFF. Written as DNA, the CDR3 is TGTGCCAGCCGAACAGTGGTTTTCAACACTGAAGCTTTCTTT.

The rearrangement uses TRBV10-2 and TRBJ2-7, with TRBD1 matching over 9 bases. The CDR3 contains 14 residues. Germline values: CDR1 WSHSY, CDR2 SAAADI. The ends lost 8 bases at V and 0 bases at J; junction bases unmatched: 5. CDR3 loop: CASGDRASSYEQYF. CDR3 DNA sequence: TGCGCCAGCGGGGACAGGGCCAGCTCCTACGAGCAGTACTTC.

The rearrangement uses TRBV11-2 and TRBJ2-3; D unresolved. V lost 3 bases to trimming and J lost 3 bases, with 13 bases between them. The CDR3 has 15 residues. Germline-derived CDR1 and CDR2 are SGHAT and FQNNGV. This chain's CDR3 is CASSLARARTDTQYF. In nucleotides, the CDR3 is TGTGCCAGCAGCTTGGCTCGGGCGAGGACAGATACGCAGTATTTT.

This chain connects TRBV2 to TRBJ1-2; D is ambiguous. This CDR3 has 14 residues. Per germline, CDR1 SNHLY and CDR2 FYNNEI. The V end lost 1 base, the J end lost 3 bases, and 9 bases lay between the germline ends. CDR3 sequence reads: CASSEGRQHYGYTF. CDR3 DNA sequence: TGTGCCAGCAGTGAAGGGCGGCAGCACTATGGCTACACCTTC.

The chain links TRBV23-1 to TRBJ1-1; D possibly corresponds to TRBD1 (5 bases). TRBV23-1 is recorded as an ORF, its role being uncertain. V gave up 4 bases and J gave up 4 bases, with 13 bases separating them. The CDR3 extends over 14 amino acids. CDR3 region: CASSRGGPSTEAFF. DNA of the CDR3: TGCGCCAGCAGTCGGGGCGGACCCAGCACTGAAGCTTTCTTT.

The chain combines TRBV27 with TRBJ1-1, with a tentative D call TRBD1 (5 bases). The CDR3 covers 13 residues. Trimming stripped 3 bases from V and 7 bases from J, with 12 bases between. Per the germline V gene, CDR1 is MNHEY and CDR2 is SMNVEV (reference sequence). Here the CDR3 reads CASSFGTANEAFF. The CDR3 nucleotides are TGTGCCAGCAGTTTCGGGACGGCGAATGAAGCTTTCTTT.

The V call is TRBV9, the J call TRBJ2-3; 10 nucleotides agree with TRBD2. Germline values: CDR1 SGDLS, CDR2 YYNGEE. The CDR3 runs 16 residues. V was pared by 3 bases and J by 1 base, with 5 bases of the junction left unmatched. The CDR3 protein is CASSAGLAARTDTQYF. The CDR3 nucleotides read TGTGCCAGCAGCGCTGGACTAGCGGCCCGCACAGATACGCAGTATTTT.

CDR3 in amino acids: CASSGTGLQGYTF. CDR3 bases: TGTGCCAGCAGTGGCACAGGGTTACAGGGCTACACCTTC. The rearrangement links TRBV6-5 to TRBJ1-2; TRBD1 is a possible D gene (6 bases). V gave up 5 bases and J gave up 8 bases, with 15 bases separating them. CDR1 is MNHEY and CDR2 is SVGAGI in the germline V gene. There are 13 residues in the CDR3.

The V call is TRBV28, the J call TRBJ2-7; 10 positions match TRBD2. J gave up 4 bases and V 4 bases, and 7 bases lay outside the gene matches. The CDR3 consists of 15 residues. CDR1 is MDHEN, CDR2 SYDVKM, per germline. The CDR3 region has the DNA TGTGCCAGCAGTTATCTAGCGGGAGTTTCGTACGAGCAGTACTTC. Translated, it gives CASSYLAGVSYEQYF.

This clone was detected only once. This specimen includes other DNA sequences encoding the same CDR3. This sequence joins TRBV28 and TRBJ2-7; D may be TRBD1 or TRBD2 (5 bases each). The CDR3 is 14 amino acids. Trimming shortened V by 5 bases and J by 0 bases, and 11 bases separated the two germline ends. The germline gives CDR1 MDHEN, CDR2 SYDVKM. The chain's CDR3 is CASSLGTGSYEQYF. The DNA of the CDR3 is TGTGCCAGCAGTCTTGGGACGGGCTCCTACGAGCAGTACTTC.